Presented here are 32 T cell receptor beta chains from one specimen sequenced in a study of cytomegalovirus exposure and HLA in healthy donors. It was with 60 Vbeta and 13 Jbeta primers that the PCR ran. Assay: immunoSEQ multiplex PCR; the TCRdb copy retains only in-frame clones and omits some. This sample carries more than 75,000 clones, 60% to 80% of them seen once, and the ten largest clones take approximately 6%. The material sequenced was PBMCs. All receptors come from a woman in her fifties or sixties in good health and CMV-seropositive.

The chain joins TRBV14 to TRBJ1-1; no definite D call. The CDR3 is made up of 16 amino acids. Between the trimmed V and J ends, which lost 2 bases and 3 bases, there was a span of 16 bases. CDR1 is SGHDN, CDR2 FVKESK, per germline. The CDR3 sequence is CASSQIRVVEYTEAFF. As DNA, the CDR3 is TGTGCCAGCAGCCAAATACGCGTCGTAGAATACACTGAAGCTTTCTTT.

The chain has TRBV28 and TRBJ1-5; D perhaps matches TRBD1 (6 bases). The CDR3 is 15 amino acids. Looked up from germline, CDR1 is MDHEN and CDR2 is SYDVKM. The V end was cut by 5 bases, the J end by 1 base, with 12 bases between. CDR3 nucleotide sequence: TGTGCCAGCAGTGACCGCACAGGGAGCAATCAGCCCCAGCATTTT. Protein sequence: CASSDRTGSNQPQHF.

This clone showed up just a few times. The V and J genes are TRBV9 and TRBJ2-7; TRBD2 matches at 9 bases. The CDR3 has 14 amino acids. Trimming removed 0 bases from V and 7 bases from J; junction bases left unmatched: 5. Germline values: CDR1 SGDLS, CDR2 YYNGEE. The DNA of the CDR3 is TGTGCCAGCAGCGTAGTTAGCGGGAGAGGGGAGCAGTACTTC. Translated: CASSVVSGRGEQYF.

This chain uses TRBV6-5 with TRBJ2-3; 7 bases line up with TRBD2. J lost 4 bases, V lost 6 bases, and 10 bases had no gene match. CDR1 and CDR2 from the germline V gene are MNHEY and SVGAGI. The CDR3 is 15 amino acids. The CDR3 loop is CASSPRLARPDTQYF. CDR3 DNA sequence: TGTGCCAGCAGCCCCCGACTAGCTCGGCCAGATACGCAGTATTTT.

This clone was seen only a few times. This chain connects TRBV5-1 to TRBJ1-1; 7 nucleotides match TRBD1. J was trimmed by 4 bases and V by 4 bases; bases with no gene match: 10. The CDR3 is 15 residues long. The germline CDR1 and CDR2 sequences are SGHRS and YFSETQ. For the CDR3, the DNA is TGCGCCAGCAGCATGCCGACAGGGTCGGGCACTGAAGCTTTCTTT. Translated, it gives CASSMPTGSGTEAFF.

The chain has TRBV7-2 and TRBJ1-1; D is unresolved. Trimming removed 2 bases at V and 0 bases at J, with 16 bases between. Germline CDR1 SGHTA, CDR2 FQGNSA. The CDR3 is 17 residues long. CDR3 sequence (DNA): TGTGCCAGCAGCTTAACGGGAGTGTGGTTGTTGAACACTGAAGCTTTCTTT. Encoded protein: CASSLTGVWLLNTEAFF. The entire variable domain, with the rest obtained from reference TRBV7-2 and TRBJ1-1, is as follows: GAGVSQSPSNKVTEKGKDVELRCDPISGHTALYWYRQSLGQGLEFLIYFQGNSAPDKSGLPSDRFSAERTGGSVSTLTIQRTQQEDSAVYLCASSLTGVWLLNTEAFFGQGTRLTVV.

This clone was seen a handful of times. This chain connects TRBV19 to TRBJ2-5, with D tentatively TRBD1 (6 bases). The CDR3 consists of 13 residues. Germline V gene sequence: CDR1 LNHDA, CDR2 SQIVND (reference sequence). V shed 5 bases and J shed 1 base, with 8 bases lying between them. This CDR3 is CASSLQGQETQYF. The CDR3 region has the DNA TGTGCCAGTAGTTTACAGGGCCAAGAGACCCAGTACTTC.

CDR3 nucleotides: TGTGCCAGCAGCTCCACAGGGAACACTGAAGCTTTCTTT. This gives the protein CASSSTGNTEAFF. The chain recombines TRBV11-1 with TRBJ1-1; D may be TRBD1 (5 bases). With 4 bases removed from V and 1 base from J, the gap between germline ends came to 7 bases. Germline assignment: CDR1 SGHAT and CDR2 FQDESV (reference sequence). CDR3 length: 13 amino acids.

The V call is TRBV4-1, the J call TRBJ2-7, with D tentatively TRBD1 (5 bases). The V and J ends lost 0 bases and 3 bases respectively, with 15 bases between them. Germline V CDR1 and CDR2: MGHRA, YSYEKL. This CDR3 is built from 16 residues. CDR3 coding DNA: TGCGCCAGCAGCCAAGATCACCCAGGGCCCTACTACGAGCAGTACTTC. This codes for CASSQDHPGPYYEQYF.

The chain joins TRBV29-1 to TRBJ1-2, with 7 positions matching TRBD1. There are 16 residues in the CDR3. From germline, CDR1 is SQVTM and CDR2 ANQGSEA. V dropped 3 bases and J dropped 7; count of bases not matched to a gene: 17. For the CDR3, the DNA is TGCAGCGTTGATAGTGGTGGTAGGGGGCGATCGGGTGGCTACACCTTC. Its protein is CSVDSGGRGRSGGYTF.

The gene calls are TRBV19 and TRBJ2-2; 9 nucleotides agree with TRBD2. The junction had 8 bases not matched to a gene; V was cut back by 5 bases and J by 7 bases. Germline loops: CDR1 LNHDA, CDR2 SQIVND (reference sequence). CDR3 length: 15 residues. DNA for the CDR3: TGTGCCAGTAGTCCGAGCGGGAGGAACGGCGGGGAGCTGTTTTTT. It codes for CASSPSGRNGGELFF.

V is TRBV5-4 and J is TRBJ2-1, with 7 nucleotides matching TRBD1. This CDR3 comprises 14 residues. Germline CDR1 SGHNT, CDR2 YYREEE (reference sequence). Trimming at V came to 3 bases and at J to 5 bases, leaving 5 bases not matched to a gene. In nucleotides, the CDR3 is TGTGCCAGCAGCTCTCGACAGGGCCACAATGAGCAGTTCTTC. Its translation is CASSSRQGHNEQFF.

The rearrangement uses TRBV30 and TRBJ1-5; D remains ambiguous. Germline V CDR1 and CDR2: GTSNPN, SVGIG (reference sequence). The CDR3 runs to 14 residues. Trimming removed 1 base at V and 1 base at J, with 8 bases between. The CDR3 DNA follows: TGTGCCTGGAGTGCCCCCGGGAGCAATCAGCCCCAGCATTTT. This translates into CAWSAPGSNQPQHF.

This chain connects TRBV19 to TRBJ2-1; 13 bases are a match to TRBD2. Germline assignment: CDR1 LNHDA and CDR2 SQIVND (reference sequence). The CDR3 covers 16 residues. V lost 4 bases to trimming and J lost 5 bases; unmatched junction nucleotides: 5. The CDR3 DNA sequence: TGTGCCAGTAGTACCCGGACTAGCGGGAGACACAATGAGCAGTTCTTC. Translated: CASSTRTSGRHNEQFF.

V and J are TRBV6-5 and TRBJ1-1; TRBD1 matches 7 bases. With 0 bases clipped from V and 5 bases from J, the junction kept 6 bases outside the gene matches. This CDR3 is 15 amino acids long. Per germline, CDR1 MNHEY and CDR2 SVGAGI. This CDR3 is CASSYSRQGVTEAFF. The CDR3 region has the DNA TGTGCCAGCAGTTACTCGAGACAGGGTGTGACTGAAGCTTTCTTT.

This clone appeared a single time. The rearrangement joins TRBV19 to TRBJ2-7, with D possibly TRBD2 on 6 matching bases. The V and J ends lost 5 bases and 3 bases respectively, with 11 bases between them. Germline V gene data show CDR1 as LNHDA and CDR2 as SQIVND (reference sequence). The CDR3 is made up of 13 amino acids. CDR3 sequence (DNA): TGTGCCAGTAGTCAGGCGGGAAACTACGAGCAGTACTTC. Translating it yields CASSQAGNYEQYF.

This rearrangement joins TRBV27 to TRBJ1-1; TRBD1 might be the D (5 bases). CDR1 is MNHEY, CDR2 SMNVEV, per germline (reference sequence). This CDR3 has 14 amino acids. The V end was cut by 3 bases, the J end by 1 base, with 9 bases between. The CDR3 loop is CASSLGQGNTEAFF. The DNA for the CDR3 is TGTGCCAGCAGTTTGGGTCAGGGGAACACTGAAGCTTTCTTT.

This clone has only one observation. Here the CDR3 reads CASCPGGLDTQYF. Written as DNA, the CDR3 is TGCGCCAGCTGCCCCGGTGGGCTCGATACGCAGTATTTT. The chain has TRBV5-1 and TRBJ2-3; D call uncertain. The CDR3 spans 13 residues. Germline CDR1 SGHRS, CDR2 YFSETQ. Trimming took off 7 bases at V and 6 bases at J, with 15 bases between the two ends.

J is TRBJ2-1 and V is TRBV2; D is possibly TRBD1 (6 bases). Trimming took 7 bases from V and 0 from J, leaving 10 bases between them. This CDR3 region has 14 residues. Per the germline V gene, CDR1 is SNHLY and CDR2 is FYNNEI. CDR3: CASIGQSSYNEQFF. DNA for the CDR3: TGTGCCAGCATTGGACAGTCCTCCTACAATGAGCAGTTCTTC.

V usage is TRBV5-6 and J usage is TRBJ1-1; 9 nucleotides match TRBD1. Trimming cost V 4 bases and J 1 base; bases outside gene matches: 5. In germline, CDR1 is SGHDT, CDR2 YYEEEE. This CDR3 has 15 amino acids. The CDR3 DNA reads TGTGCCAGCAGCCTAGGACAGGGGAGGAACACTGAAGCTTTCTTT. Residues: CASSLGQGRNTEAFF.

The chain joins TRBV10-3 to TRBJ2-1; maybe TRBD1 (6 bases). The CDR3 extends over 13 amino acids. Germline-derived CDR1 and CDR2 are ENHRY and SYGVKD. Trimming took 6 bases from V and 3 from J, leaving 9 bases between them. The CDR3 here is CAIRAGDYNEQFF. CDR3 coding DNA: TGTGCCATCAGGGCAGGGGACTACAATGAGCAGTTCTTC.

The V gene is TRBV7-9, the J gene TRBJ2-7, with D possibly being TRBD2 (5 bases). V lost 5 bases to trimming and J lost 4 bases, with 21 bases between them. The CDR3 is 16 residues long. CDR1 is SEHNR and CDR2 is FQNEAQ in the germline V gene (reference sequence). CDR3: CASSPYADLRSYEQYF. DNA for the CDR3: TGTGCCAGCAGCCCATATGCGGACTTAAGGAGTTACGAGCAGTACTTC.

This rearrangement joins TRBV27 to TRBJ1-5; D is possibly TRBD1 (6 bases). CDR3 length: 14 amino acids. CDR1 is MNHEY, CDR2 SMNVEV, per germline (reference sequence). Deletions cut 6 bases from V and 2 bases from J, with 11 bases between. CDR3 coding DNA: TGTGCCAGCAGAACAGGGTATGGCAATCAGCCCCAGCATTTT. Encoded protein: CASRTGYGNQPQHF.

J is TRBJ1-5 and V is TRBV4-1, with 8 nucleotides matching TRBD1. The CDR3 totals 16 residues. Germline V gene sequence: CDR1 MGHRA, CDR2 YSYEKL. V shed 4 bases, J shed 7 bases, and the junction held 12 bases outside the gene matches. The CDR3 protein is CASSPGGQGAGQPQHF. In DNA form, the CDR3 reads TGCGCCAGCAGCCCTGGTGGGCAGGGGGCCGGCCAGCCCCAGCATTTT.

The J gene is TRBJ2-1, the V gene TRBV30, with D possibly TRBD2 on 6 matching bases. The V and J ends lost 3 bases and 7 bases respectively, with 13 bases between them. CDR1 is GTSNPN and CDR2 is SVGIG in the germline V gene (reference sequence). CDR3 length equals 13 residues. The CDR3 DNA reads TGTGCCTGGAGACGTCCCGGGGGTAATGAGCAGTTCTTC. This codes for CAWRRPGGNEQFF.

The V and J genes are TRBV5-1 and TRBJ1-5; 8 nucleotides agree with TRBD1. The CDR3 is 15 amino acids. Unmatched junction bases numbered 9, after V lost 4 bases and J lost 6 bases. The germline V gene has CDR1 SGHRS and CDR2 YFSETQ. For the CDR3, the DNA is TGCGCCAGCAGCCCCCAGGGGACAGGTCCTCAGCCCCAGCATTTT. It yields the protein CASSPQGTGPQPQHF.

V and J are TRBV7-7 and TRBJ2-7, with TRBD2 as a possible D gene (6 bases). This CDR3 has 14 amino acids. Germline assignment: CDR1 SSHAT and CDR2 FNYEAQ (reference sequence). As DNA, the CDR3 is TGTGCTAGCCCCTGTCAGCGGGCTAAGGACGAGCAGTACTTC. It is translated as CASPCQRAKDEQYF.

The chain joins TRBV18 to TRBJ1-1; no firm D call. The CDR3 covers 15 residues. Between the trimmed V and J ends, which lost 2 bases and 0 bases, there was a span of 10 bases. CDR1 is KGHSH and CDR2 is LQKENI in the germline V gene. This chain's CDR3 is CASSPAILLNTEAFF. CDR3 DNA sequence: TGTGCCAGCTCACCAGCGATCTTACTGAACACTGAAGCTTTCTTT.

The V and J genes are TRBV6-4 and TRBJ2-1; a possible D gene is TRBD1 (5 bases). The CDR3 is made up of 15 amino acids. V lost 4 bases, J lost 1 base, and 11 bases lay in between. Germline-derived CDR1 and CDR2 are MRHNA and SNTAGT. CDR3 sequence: CASSVGGASYNEQFF. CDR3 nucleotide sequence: TGTGCCAGCAGTGTTGGTGGGGCTTCCTACAATGAGCAGTTCTTC.

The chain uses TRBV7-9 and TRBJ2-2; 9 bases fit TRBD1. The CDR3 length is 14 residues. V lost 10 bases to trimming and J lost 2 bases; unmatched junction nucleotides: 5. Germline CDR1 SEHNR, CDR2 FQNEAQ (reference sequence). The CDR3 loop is CATGDRVNTGELFF. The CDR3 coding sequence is TGTGCCACCGGGGACAGGGTTAACACCGGGGAGCTGTTTTTT.

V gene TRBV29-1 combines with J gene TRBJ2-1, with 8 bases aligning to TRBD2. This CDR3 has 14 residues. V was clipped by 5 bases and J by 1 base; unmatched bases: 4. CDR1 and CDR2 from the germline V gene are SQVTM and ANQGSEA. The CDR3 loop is CSVRSGSSYNEQFF. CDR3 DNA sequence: TGCAGCGTTCGCAGCGGGAGTTCCTACAATGAGCAGTTCTTC.

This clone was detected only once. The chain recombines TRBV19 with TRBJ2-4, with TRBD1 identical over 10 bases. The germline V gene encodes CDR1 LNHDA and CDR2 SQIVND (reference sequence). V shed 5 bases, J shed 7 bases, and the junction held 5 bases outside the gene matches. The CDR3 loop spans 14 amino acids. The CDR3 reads CASSWDRGGNIQYF. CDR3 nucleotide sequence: TGTGCCAGTAGTTGGGACAGGGGAGGGAACATTCAGTACTTC.